This TCR beta chain derives from a study of cytomegalovirus exposure and HLA in healthy donors. Study results and caveats: Most CMV-associated TCR beta chains were later found to appear HLA-restricted. Investigators reported around 150 TCR beta chains as tied to cytomegalovirus. Accurate predictions that matched the HLA-A and HLA-B alleles of most subjects were reportedly made from TCR beta sequences.

Notes on this clone: Its target is not known.

Amplification used 60 Vbeta primers and 13 Jbeta primers. The repertoire was sequenced with immunoSEQ multiplex PCR; TCRdb's copy has only in-frame clones and lacks some. Of fewer than 250,000 clones detected, roughly 80% appear once; the ten largest clones hold less than 4.5%. The V gene lost 6 bases and the J gene lost 4 bases, with 10 bases spanning the gap. This CDR3 is built from 13 residues. Germline V lookup: CDR1 SNHLY, CDR2 FYNNEI. Sequences were obtained from PBMCs. The TCR originated in a male donor in good health and CMV-seronegative. The rearrangement joins TRBV2 to TRBJ2-1; D remains unclear. The chain's CDR3 is CASSLVSYNEQFF. CDR3 coding DNA: TGTGCCAGCAGCCTAGTCAGTTACAATGAGCAGTTCTTC.